The TCR beta chain under discussion was sequenced for a study of blood T cell repertoires in COVID-19 (TCRdb year 2020). For the study in its entirety: The collaborator samples originated in the United States, Italy and Spain and spanned the acute and convalescent phases of COVID-19. The material from the prospective study consisted of cDNA or gDNA derived from T cells, B-cell-depleted T cells, or PBMCs. The dataset comprised deeply sampled blood TCRbeta repertoires from subjects exposed to, actively infected with, or recovered from COVID-19. A freely available public database, intended as a resource for researchers studying the immune response to SARS-CoV-2, is where the repertoires were released. Samples came from the ongoing ImmuneRACE study (first 160 participants) plus 1,254 subjects from 6 global collaborators. A de-identified subject ID, COVID-19 status, age in years and sex were almost always included in the sample metadata. Where available, HLA class I and class II types were taken from metadata supplied by the sample provider and were not determined by assay-based typing. Points the paper makes about the study in general: How much clinical and demographic metadata was included differed by source and by participant, and the metadata was provided uncurated.

To note about this clone: The clone's antigen remains unknown. No base qualities exist here, and no much larger clone lies one base off it.

The cysteine opens and the phenylalanine closes a CDR3 of 11 amino acids. CDR3 DNA only is kept here, 33 bases in frame from base 1. The CDR1 and CDR2 encoded by the germline V gene are SGHDT and YYEEEE. Relative to germline, V is 2 bases shorter and J is 7 bases shorter, with 6 bases between their ends. TCRbeta CDR3 regions were amplified from genomic DNA using the immunoSEQ Assay, a bias-controlled multiplex PCR. Per the source publication's procedure: The number of nucleated cells in each sample was estimated from the amplification of reference gene primers within the assay. To quantify the absolute abundance of each unique TCRbeta CDR3 rearrangement, sequence reads were collapsed and filtered. For each sample, productive Simpson clonality was calculated by taking the square root of Simpson's diversity index across productive rearrangements. The table was pulled from immuneACCESS by TCRdb, which kept in-frame rearrangements only. Such tables lose some clones; where checked, under half of the loss comes from unresolved V genes, and the rest has no known cause. V and J calls and clone size follow that table, whereas D and trimming were derived from the DNA. This sample holds more than 55,000 clones; roughly 85% were observed only once. Jointly, the top ten make up 25% to 35% of the sample.

Whole blood was collected in K2EDTA tubes by collaborating institutions according to the institutions' own protocols. For TCRbeta analysis, collaborator samples were shipped as frozen whole blood, as isolated PBMCs, or as DNA extracted from either sample type. This TCR came from a human donor in a cohort sampled during active COVID-19. The sequencing input was peripheral blood. The sequence joins TRBV5-6 to TRBJ2-5; the D gene is perhaps TRBD2, on 5 matching bases. The CDR3 reads CASSFGGTQYF. DNA sequence: TGTGCCAGCAGCTTTGGAGGGACCCAGTACTTC.